These 15 T cell receptor beta chains originate from one sample sequenced in a study of blood T cell repertoires in COVID-19. Method: immunoSEQ multiplex PCR; TCRdb's copy keeps in-frame clones and lacks some. This sample carries roughly 340,000 clones, approximately 87% of them seen once, and the ten largest clones take about 6%. Sequencing was done on a sample of peripheral blood. The receptors were gathered from a woman aged 45-65 years with COVID-19, enrolled during active disease.

The chain combines TRBV29-1 with TRBJ2-1, with D unresolved. V lost 8 bases, J lost 9 bases, and 17 bases lay in between. Germline V lookup: CDR1 SQVTM, CDR2 ANQGSEA. The CDR3 is 12 amino acids. The CDR3 nucleotides read TGCAGCATCGCACGGTCGGTAATTGAGCAGTTCTTC. Translating gives CSIARSVIEQFF.

This sequence joins TRBV30 and TRBJ1-6; D remains unclear. There are 14 residues in the CDR3. V gave up 3 bases and J gave up 7 bases, with 13 bases separating them. The V gene's germline CDR1 is GTSNPN and CDR2 SVGIG (reference sequence). The chain's CDR3 is CAWSGNMGNSPLHF. The CDR3 DNA follows: TGTGCCTGGAGCGGGAATATGGGGAATTCACCCCTCCACTTT.

The genes are TRBV18 and TRBJ1-1, with D perhaps TRBD1 (6 bases). Per the germline V gene, CDR1 is KGHSH and CDR2 is LQKENI. Trimming took 3 bases from V and 1 from J, leaving 15 bases between them. The CDR3 is 16 residues long. The CDR3 region is CASSPPRGGQNTEAFF. In nucleotides, the CDR3 is TGTGCCAGCTCACCGCCTCGCGGGGGCCAGAACACTGAAGCTTTCTTT.

V is TRBV5-4 and J is TRBJ2-7; 11 bases map to TRBD1. The CDR3 is 15 amino acids. The germline V gene encodes CDR1 SGHNT and CDR2 YYREEE (reference sequence). Trimming cost V 5 bases and J 3 bases; bases outside gene matches: 7. The CDR3 nucleotides are TGTGCCAGCAGTCAAGGACAGGGGGCGCTCTACGAGCAGTACTTC. It yields the protein CASSQGQGALYEQYF.

The chain carries TRBV5-1 and TRBJ1-1; no clear D. Looked up from germline, CDR1 is SGHRS and CDR2 is YFSETQ. The CDR3 is made up of 16 amino acids. V gave up 4 bases and J gave up 0 bases, with 16 bases separating them. The CDR3 sequence: CASSPGVGFMNTEAFF. As DNA, the CDR3 is TGCGCCAGCAGCCCCGGGGTCGGGTTCATGAACACTGAAGCTTTCTTT.

The chain recombines TRBV10-3 with TRBJ2-7, with TRBD2 identical over 11 bases. CDR3 length equals 15 residues. With 10 bases clipped from V and 4 bases from J, the junction kept 12 bases outside the gene matches. CDR1 is ENHRY and CDR2 is SYGVKD in the germline V gene. CDR3 bases: TGTGCCACGGTTAAAGGGACTAGCGGAGTTTACGAGCAGTACTTC. Translation gives CATVKGTSGVYEQYF.

V and J are TRBV10-2 and TRBJ1-2, with a possible D match to TRBD1 (6 bases). CDR3 length: 13 amino acids. Germline assignment: CDR1 WSHSY and CDR2 SAAADI. Trimming left V 8 bases short and J 5 bases short, with 15 bases between. The CDR3 loop reads CASAGGRQYGYTF. CDR3 bases: TGCGCCAGCGCCGGGGGGCGACAGTATGGCTACACCTTC.

The chain couples TRBV28 to TRBJ1-1, with TRBD1 matching over 8 bases. The CDR3 runs 15 residues. Trimming at V came to 7 bases and at J to 1 base, leaving 8 bases not matched to a gene. Looked up from germline, CDR1 is MDHEN and CDR2 is SYDVKM. The CDR3 coding sequence is TGTGCCAGCAATTTCCAAGGGACAGGGAACACTGAAGCTTTCTTT. Translation: CASNFQGTGNTEAFF.

The chain carries TRBV5-6 and TRBJ2-3; 8 nucleotides line up with TRBD2. Germline V gene sequence: CDR1 SGHDT, CDR2 YYEEEE. V lost 2 bases to trimming and J lost 5 bases; unmatched junction nucleotides: 4. The CDR3 length is 14 residues. CDR3 sequence reads: CASSFMGLEDTQYF. CDR3 nucleotides: TGTGCCAGCAGCTTCATGGGACTAGAAGATACGCAGTATTTT.

The rearrangement links TRBV10-3 to TRBJ1-3; D is unclear. The CDR3 has 15 residues. Germline loops: CDR1 ENHRY, CDR2 SYGVKD. V lost 6 bases, J lost 0 bases, and 12 bases lay in between. DNA for the CDR3: TGTGCCATCAGCGAGACTGTCCTCTCTGGAAACACCATATATTTT. It specifies CAISETVLSGNTIYF.

The rearrangement uses TRBV5-1 and TRBJ2-2; 7 bases are shared with TRBD1. V dropped 2 bases and J dropped 6; count of bases not matched to a gene: 7. Germline CDR1 and CDR2: SGHRS and YFSETQ. CDR3 length: 15 amino acids. CDR3 sequence: CASSLGTVNAGELFF. CDR3 bases: TGCGCCAGCAGCTTAGGGACAGTTAACGCCGGGGAGCTGTTTTTT.

The chain carries TRBV7-3 and TRBJ2-4; 9 bases align to TRBD1. CDR3 length equals 15 residues. The V segment lost 2 bases and the J segment 1 base; nucleotides outside the gene matches: 0. The germline V gene encodes CDR1 SGHTA and CDR2 FQGTGA. The CDR3 sequence is CASSLGQGAKNIQYF. CDR3 in DNA: TGTGCCAGCAGCTTAGGACAGGGGGCCAAAAACATTCAGTACTTC.

The chain combines TRBV5-8 with TRBJ1-1; 11 bases fit TRBD1. Germline V lookup: CDR1 SGHTS, CDR2 YDEGEE. This CDR3 has 14 amino acids. The J segment lost 6 bases and the V segment lost 6 bases, leaving 7 bases of the junction unmatched. The CDR3 coding sequence is TGTGCCAGCAATCAGGACAGGGGGCTGTCTGAAGCTTTCTTT. This codes for CASNQDRGLSEAFF. The whole variable domain, remainder taken from reference TRBV5-8 and TRBJ1-1, is EAGVTQSPTHLIKTRGQQATLRCSPISGHTSVYWYQQALGLGLQFLLWYDEGEERNRGNFPPRFSGRQFPNYSSELNVNALELEDSALYLCASNQDRGLSEAFFGQGTRLTVV.

J is TRBJ2-6 and V is TRBV6-5; D not resolved. Trimming pared 6 bases from V and 2 bases from J, leaving 8 bases between. Germline CDR1 MNHEY, CDR2 SVGAGI. The CDR3 runs 14 residues. CDR3: CASRARAGANVLTF. In nucleotides, the CDR3 is TGTGCCAGCAGGGCCCGGGCTGGGGCCAACGTCCTGACTTTC.

This chain joins TRBV19 and TRBJ2-1, with a tentative D call TRBD1 (6 bases). CDR3 length equals 15 residues. CDR1 is LNHDA and CDR2 is SQIVND in the germline V gene (reference sequence). With 7 bases removed from V and 3 bases from J, the gap between germline ends came to 16 bases. The CDR3 protein is CASTITGSYYNEQFF. The CDR3 bases are TGTGCCAGTACTATTACAGGGTCCTACTACAATGAGCAGTTCTTC.